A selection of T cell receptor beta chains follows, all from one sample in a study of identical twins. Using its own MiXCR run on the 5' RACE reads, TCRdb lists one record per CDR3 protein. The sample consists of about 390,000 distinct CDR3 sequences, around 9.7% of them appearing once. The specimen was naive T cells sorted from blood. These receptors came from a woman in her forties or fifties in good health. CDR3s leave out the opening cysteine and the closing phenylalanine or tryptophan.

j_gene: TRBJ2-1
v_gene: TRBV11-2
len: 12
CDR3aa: ASNYRDSYNEQF

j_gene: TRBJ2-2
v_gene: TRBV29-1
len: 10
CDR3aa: SVGVNTGELF

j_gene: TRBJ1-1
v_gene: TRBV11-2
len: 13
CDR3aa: ASSLGHGTVEEAF

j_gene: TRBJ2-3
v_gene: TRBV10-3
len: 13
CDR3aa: AISESTGGTDTQY

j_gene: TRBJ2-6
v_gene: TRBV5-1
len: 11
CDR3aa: ASRPAGFHVLT

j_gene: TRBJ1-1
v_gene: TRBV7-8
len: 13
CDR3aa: ASSLATGRNTEAF

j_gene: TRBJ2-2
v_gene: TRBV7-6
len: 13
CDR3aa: ASSEGQGVAGELF

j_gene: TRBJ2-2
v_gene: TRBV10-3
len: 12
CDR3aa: ATNREVNTGELF

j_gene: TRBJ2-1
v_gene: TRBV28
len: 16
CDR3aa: ASMPSGKAINSYNEQF

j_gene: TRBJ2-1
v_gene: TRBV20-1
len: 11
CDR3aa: SASPMAGESLF

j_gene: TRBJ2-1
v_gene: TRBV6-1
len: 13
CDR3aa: ASSEGLRVYNEQF

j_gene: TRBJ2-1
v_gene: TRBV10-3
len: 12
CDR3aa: AIMRTRPYNEQF

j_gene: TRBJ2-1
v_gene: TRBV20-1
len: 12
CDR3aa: SARDRSGYNEQF

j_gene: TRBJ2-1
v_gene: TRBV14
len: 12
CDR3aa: ASSQGLAFSERF

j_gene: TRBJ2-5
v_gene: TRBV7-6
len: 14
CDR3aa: ASSLGGTSGRETQY

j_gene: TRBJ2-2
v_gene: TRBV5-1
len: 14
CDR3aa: ASSLAGTGGTGELF

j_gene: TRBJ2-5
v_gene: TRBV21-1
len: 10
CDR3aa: ASTARRETQY

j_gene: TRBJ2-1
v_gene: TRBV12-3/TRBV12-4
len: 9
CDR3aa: ASTGGREQF

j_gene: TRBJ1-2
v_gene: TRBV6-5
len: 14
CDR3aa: ASSYNSGTGIYGYT

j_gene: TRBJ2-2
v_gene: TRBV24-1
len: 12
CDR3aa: ATMGRANTGELF

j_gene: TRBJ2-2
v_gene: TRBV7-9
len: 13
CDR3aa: ASSLAAGDAGELF